This is a list of T cell receptor beta chains from one sample in a study of T cell repertoires in cytomegalovirus infection. TCRdb re-analysed the reads in MiXCR, keeping a single row per CDR3 protein. The sample carries about 300,000 distinct CDR3 sequences, about a tenth recorded once. The sample was PBMCs. All receptors derive from a human donor in good health (CMV status not recorded). Some clones in this sample may be carry-over from other donors' samples. Both conserved end residues are part of each CDR3. D genes are given only for firm matches. The size entry is marked missing in some rows and otherwise reads once, few, many or a size class.

J gene,D gene,clone size,V gene,CDR3 DNA,CDR3 protein
TRBJ1-2,NA,many,TRBV14,TGTGCCAGCAGCCAAGATCCTGGCAGGGCCTATGGCTACACCTTC,CASSQDPGRAYGYTF
TRBJ2-1,NA,few,TRBV29-1,TGCAGCGTTGGGGACACCTTGTGGGAGCAGTTCTTC,CSVGDTLWEQFF
TRBJ1-1,TRBD1,NA,TRBV15,TGTGCCACCAGCAGAGAAGGACAGGGGCTGGGCACTGAAGCTTTCTTT,CATSREGQGLGTEAFF
TRBJ2-5,TRBD1,NA,TRBV5-1,TGCGCCAGCAGCCGACAGGGTGGTCGTCGAGAGACCCAGTACTTC,CASSRQGGRRETQYF
TRBJ1-4,NA,few,TRBV29-1,TGCAGCGTTGAAGAGGCACGGGGAATGGCTGCAACTAATGAAAAACTGTTTTTT,CSVEEARGMAATNEKLFF
TRBJ1-2,NA,few,TRBV20-1,TGCAGTGCCCTCCCGCAGGGCGATGGCTACACCTTC,CSALPQGDGYTF
TRBJ2-4,NA,many,TRBV7-3,TGTGCCAGCAGCTTAAGAGGGGGTCCGCTAGCCAAAAACATTCAGTACTTC,CASSLRGGPLAKNIQYF
TRBJ1-3,NA,few,TRBV6-8,TGTGCCAGCAGTACCCCGAGGCACTCTGGAAACACCATATATTTT,CASSTPRHSGNTIYF
TRBJ1-1,NA,NA,TRBV18,TGTGCCAGCTCCCCCGACCAGGCGAACACTGAAGCTTTCTTT,CASSPDQANTEAFF
TRBJ1-1,NA,many,TRBV29-1,TGCAGCGCCCATGGACAAGAAGCTTTCTTT,CSAHGQEAFF
TRBJ2-7,NA,few,TRBV18,TGTGCCAGCTCACCAAAGTCAGCCTACGAGCAGTACTTC,CASSPKSAYEQYF
TRBJ2-1,TRBD1,many,TRBV5-4,TGTGCCAGCAGCTTGGGGGGGACAGGGTACAATGAGCAGTTCTTC,CASSLGGTGYNEQFF